The clone carrying this T cell receptor beta chain has just a few counts. The antigen is unknown. MiXCR, run by TCRdb on the RT-PCR reads, gives a single entry per CDR3 protein. The sample lists 600,000 to 850,000 distinct CDR3 sequences, 14% occurring once. J was trimmed by 11 bases and V by 2 bases; bases with no gene match: 17. Germline CDR1 LGHNA, CDR2 YNFKEQ. The CDR3 is 17 residues long. This sample was included in a study of response to subunit inactivated influenza vaccine. The study's findings and limits: The authors suggested that few new T cells are recruited per seasonal influenza vaccination.

The material was PBMCs from blood, obtained around two weeks before vaccination. The gene calls are TRBV4-2 and TRBJ2-1, with 8 bases lining up with TRBD1. The TCR sequence derives from a man between 45 and 60 years old who received an inactivated influenza vaccine. CDR3 sequence: CASSQLGQGNRVGKQFF. CDR3 DNA: TGTGCCAGCAGCCAACTCGGACAGGGCAACCGAGTGGGAAAGCAGTTCTTC.